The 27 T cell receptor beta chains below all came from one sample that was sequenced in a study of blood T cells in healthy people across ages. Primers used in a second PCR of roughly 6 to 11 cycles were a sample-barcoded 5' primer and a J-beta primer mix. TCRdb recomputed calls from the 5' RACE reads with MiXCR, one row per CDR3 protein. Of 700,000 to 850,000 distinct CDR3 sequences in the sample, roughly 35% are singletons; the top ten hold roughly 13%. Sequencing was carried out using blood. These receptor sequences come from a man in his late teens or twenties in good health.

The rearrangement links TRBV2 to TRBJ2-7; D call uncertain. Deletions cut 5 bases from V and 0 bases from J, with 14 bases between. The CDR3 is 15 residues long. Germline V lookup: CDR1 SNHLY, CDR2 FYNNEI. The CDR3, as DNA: TGTGCCAGCAGTATGGACCTGTGGGACTCCTACGAGCAGTACTTC. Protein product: CASSMDLWDSYEQYF.

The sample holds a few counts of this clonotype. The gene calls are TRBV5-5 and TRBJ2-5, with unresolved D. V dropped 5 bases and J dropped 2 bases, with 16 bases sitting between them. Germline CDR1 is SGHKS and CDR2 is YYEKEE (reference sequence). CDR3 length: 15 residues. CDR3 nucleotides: TGTGCCAGCAGTTTCCTCGTCGGGCAGCAAGAGACCCAGTACTTC. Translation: CASSFLVGQQETQYF.

This CDR3 is CASSAYQGGSNQPQHF. The CDR3 DNA reads TGTGCCAGCAGTGCGTACCAGGGTGGTAGCAATCAGCCCCAGCATTTT. The chain recombines TRBV6-1 with TRBJ1-5, with D tentatively TRBD1 (5 bases). Trimming took 4 bases from V and 0 from J, leaving 13 bases between them. CDR1 and CDR2 (germline): MNHNS, SASEGT. The CDR3 contains 16 residues.

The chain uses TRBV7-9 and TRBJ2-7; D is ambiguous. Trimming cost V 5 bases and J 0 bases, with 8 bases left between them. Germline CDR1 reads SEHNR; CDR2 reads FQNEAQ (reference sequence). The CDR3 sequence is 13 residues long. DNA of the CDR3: TGTGCCAGCAGCATCCCGACCTCCTACGAGCAGTACTTC. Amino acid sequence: CASSIPTSYEQYF.

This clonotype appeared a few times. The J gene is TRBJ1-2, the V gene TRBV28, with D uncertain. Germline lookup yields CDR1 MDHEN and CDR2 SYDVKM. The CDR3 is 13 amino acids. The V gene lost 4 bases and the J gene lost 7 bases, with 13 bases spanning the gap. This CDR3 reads CASSSGDSGGYTF. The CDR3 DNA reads TGTGCCAGCAGTTCCGGTGATAGCGGTGGCTACACCTTC.

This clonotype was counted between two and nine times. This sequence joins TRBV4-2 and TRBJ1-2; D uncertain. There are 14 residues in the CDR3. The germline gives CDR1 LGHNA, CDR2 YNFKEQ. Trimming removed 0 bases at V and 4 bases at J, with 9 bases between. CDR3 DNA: TGTGCCAGCAGCCAAGATGATAGAGGCTATGGCTACACCTTC. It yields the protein CASSQDDRGYGYTF.

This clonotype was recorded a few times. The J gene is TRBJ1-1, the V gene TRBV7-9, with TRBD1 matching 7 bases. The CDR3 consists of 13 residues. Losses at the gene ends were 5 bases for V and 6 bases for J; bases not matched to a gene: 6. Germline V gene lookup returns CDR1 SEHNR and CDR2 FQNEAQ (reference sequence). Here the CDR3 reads CASSRDRAPEAFF. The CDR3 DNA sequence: TGTGCCAGCAGCCGTGACAGGGCTCCTGAAGCTTTCTTT.

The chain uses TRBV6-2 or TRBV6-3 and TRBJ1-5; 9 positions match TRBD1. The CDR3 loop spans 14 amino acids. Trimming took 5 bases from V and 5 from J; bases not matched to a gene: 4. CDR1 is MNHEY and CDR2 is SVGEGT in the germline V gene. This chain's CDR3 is CASSGRQGDQPQHF. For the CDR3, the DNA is TGTGCCAGCAGTGGGCGACAGGGGGATCAGCCCCAGCATTTT.

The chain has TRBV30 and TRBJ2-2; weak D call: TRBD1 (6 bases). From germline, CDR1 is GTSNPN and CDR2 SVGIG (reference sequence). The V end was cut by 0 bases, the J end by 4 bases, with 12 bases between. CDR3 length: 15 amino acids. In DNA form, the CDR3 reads TGTGCCTGGAGTGTCCCGGGACACGTCACCGGGGAGCTGTTTTTT. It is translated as CAWSVPGHVTGELFF.

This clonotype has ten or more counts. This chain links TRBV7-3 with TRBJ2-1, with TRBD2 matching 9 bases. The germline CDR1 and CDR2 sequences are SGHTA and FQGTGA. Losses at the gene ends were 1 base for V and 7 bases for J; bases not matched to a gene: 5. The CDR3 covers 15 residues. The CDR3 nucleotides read TGTGCCAGCAGCTTAATGGGGACTAGCTTTAATGAGCAGTTCTTC. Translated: CASSLMGTSFNEQFF. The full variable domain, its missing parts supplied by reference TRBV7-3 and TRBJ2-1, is GAGVSQTPSNKVTEKGKYVELRCDPISGHTALYWYRQSLGQGPEFLIYFQGTGAADDSGLPNDRFFAVRPEGSVSTLKIQRTERGDSAVYLCASSLMGTSFNEQFFGPGTRLTVL.

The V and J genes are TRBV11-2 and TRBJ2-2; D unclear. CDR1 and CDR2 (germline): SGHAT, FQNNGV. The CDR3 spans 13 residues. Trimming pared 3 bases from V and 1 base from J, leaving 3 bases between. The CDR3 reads CASSFLNTGELFF. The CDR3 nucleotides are TGTGCCAGCAGCTTCTTGAACACCGGGGAGCTGTTTTTT.

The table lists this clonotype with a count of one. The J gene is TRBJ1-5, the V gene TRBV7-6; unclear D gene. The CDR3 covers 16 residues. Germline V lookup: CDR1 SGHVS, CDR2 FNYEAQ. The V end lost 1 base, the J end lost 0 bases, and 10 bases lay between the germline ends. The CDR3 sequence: CASSLGGLDSNQPQHF. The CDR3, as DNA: TGTGCCAGCAGCTTAGGCGGTTTGGATAGCAATCAGCCCCAGCATTTT.

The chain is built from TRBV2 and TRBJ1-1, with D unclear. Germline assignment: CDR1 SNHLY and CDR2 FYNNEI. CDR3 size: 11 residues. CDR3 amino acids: CVSPLNTEAFF. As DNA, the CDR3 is TGTGTCAGTCCATTGAACACTGAAGCTTTCTTT.

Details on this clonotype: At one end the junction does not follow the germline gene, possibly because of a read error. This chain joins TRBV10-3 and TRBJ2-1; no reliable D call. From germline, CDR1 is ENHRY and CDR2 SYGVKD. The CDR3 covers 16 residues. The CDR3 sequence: CAISVVLEPSHNEQFF. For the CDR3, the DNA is TGTGCCATCAGTGTGGTACTCGAGCCCTCCCACAATGAGCAGTTCTTC.

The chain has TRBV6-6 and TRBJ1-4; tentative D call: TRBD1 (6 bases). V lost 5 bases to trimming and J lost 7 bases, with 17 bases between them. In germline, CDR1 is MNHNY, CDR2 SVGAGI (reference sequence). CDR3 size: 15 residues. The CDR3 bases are TGTGCCAGCAGTCCCGTGGGGCAGGGGAGTGAAAAACTGTTTTTT. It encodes CASSPVGQGSEKLFF.

This CDR3 reads CASSLERLFTF. The CDR3 DNA is TGTGCCAGCAGCTTAGAGCGGCTGTTCACCTTC. This chain joins TRBV7-8 and TRBJ1-2; no clear D gene. The CDR3 is 11 residues long. V was trimmed by 1 base and J by 13 bases, leaving 10 bases between them. The germline gives CDR1 SGHVS, CDR2 FQNEAQ.

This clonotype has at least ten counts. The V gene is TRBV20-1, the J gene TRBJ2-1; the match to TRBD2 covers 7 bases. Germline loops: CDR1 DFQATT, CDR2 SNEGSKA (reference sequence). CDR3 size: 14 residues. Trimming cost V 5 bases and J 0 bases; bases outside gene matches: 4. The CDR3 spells CSARRGSSYNEQFF. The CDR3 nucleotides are TGCAGTGCTCGGCGGGGGAGCTCCTACAATGAGCAGTTCTTC.

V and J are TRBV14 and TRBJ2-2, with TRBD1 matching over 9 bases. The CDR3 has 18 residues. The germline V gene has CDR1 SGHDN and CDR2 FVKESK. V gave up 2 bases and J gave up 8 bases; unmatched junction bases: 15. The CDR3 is CASSQKGGQGLRTGELFF. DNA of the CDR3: TGTGCCAGCAGCCAAAAAGGAGGACAGGGGCTCCGAACGGGGGAGCTGTTTTTT.

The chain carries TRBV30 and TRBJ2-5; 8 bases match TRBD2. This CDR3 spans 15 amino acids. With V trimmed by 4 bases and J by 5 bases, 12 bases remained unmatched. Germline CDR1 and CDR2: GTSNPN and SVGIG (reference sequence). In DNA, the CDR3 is TGTGCCTGGATTCTCCGGGGGGGGCCCTTTGAGACCCAGTACTTC. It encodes CAWILRGGPFETQYF.

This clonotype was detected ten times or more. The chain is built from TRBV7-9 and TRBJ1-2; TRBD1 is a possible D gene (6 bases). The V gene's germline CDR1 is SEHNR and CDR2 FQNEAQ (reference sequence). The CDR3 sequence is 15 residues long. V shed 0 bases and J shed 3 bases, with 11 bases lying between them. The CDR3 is CASSLAQGRDYGYTF. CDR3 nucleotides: TGTGCCAGCAGCTTAGCACAGGGACGGGACTATGGCTACACCTTC.

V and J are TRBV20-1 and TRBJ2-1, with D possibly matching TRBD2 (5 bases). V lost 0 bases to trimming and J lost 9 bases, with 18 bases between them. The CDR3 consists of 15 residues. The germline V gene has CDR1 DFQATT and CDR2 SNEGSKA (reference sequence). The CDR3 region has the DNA TGCAGTGCTAGAGATATAAGGCTACCCGCGGGTGAGCAGTTCTTC. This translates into CSARDIRLPAGEQFF.

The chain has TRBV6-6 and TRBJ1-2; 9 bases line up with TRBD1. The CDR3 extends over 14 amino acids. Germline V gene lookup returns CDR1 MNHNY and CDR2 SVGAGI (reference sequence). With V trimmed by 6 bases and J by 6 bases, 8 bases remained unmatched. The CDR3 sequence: CASRPGQGVHGYTF. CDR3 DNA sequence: TGTGCCAGCAGACCGGGACAGGGAGTGCATGGCTACACCTTC.

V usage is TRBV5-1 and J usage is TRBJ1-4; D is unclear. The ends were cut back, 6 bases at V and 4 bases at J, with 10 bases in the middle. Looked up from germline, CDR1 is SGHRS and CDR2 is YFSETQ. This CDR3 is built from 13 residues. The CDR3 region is CASTDGYNEKLFF. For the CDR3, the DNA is TGCGCCAGCACGGACGGATATAATGAAAAACTGTTTTTT.

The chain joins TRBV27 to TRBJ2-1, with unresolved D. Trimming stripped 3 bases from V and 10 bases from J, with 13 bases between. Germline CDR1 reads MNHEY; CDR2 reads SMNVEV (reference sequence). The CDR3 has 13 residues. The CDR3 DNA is TGTGCCAGCAGTTTTGGTTCCCTCTGGGAGCAGTTCTTC. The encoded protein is CASSFGSLWEQFF.

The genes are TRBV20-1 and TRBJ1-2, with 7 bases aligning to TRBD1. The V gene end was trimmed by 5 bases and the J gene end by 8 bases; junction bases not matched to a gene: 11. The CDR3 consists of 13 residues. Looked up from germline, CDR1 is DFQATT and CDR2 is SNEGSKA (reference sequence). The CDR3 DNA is TGCAGTGCTGCACGCGACAGGGTGGGCGGCTACACCTTC. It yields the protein CSAARDRVGGYTF.

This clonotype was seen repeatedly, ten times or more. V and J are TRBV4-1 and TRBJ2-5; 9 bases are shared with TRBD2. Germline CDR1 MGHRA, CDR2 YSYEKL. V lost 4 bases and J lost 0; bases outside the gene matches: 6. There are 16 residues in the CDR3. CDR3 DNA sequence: TGCGCCAGCAGCCCTCGACTAGCGGAGTACCAAGAGACCCAGTACTTC. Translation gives CASSPRLAEYQETQYF.

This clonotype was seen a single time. In DNA form, the CDR3 reads TGTGCCAGCAGCTTCTTAGCGGGGGGTTACAATGAGCAGTACTTC. Translated: CASSFLAGGYNEQYF. The gene calls are TRBV7-3 and TRBJ2-5, with TRBD2 matching over 10 bases. The CDR3 covers 15 residues. Germline V CDR1 and CDR2: SGHTA, FQGTGA. V was clipped by 3 bases and J by 11 bases; unmatched bases: 12.